Included here is one T cell receptor (beta chain) sequence, with context. This clone's antigen is unknown. No qualities accompany the bases; no much larger clone lies one base away. A case-control design nested within a healthcare worker cohort in London, UK, was used, with weekly nasopharyngeal swab PCR tests and blood sampling performed. Between 23 and 31 March 2020, the week of the UK lockdown, healthcare workers were enrolled and then followed up weekly for as long as 16 weeks. The data were obtained in a study of early T cells in non-severe SARS-CoV-2 infection (dated by TCRdb to about 2021). For the study in its entirety: Because TCR sequencing relied on bulk RNA taken from unsorted whole blood, pairing of alpha and beta chains was not possible. Broader findings and caveats from the paper: VDJdb matching was skewed toward anti-spike CD8 responses and likely underestimated virus-specific expansions, missing private and CD4 specificities.

The library was obtained by 5' RACE. The sequencer listed for this sample is NextSeq 500. In the TCR library protocol, unique molecular identifiers were attached to individual cDNA molecules to correct for PCR bias and sequencing error. Both TCR alpha and beta chains were sequenced, and tight co-correlation was observed between alpha and beta sequence abundances in each sample. The source study handled its data this way. Decombinator V4 was used to annotate TCR sequences for V gene, J gene and CDR3. Expanded TCRs were defined as changing significantly between any two time points under a Poisson model with p below 0.0001. TCR abundances were normalised to the total number of TCRs sequenced per sample and expressed as counts per million. TRAV1-2 paired with TRAJ12, TRAJ20 or TRAJ33 defined MAIT TCRs, while TRAV10 paired with TRAJ18 defined iNKT TCRs. VDJdb, accessed 1 November 2021, was searched for CMV, EBV and SARS-CoV-2 annotated TCRs, with TCRs annotated for multiple antigens excluded. TCRdb ran its own pipeline on the public reads, namely fastp trimming at Q25 and MiXCR clone calling, and kept in-frame beta chains. Each record represents a unique CDR3 protein, reported with the most common genes and DNA among its rows. The V and J calls were not made by the authors but by TCRdb's processing. The table for this sample lists approximately 71,000 distinct CDR3 sequences; roughly 15% of them were counted only once. Jointly, the top ten make up about 14% of the sample.

From the cysteine up to the phenylalanine, the CDR3 has a length of 13 residues. Only the CDR3 region is kept as DNA, spanning 39 bases read in frame from base 1. CDR1 and CDR2 are read off the germline V gene (reference sequence) as SEHNR and FQNEAQ. The trim is 3 bases for V and 1 base for J, with a gap of 6 bases between the germline ends. The V gene is TRBV7-9 and the J gene is TRBJ2-5; no D gene is confidently identified. The sequenced sample was whole blood. The receptor was derived from an adult who was a healthcare worker with PCR-confirmed SARS-CoV-2 infection or an uninfected control (not recorded which). CDR3 loop: CASSLSGQETQYF. The nucleotides are TGTGCCAGCAGCTTGTCAGGCCAAGAGACCCAGTACTTC.